This T cell receptor (beta chain) was identified during a study of T cells in Graves' hyperthyroidism and ophthalmopathy. The TCR beta CDR3 regions underwent amplification using RNA transcripts as the source. Carried out on the TCR CDR3, a first-round RT-PCR used the HTBI primer set. TCRdb itself ran the multiplex PCR reads through MiXCR, one entry per CDR3 protein. The table records hundreds of thousands of distinct CDR3 sequences, approximately 16% of them present only once. This clonotype was detected many times. This CDR3 contains 14 residues. Trimming cost V 4 bases and J 8 bases; bases outside gene matches: 7. Germline loops: CDR1 LGHDT, CDR2 YNNKEL (reference sequence).

The sample comprised blood. This chain uses TRBV3-1 with TRBJ2-1; 8 nucleotides match TRBD1. This receptor was identified in a woman aged 40 to 50 with Graves' ophthalmopathy. This CDR3 reads CASSLRTGIDEQFF. The CDR3 DNA reads TGTGCCAGCAGCCTAAGGACAGGGATCGATGAGCAGTTCTTC.